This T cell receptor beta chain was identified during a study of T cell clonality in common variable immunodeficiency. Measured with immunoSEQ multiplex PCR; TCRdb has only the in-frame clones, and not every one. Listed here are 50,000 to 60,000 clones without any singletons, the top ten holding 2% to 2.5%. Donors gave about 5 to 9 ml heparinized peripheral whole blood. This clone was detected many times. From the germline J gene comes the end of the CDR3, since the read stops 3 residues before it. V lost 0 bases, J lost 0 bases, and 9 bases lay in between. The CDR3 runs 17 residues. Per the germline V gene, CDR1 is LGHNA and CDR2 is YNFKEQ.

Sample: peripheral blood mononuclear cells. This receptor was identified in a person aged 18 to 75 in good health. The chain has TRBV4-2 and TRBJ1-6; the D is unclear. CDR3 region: CASSQDPPGSYNSPLHF. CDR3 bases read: TGTGCCAGCAGCCAAGATCCCCCGGGCTCCTATAATTCACCC.